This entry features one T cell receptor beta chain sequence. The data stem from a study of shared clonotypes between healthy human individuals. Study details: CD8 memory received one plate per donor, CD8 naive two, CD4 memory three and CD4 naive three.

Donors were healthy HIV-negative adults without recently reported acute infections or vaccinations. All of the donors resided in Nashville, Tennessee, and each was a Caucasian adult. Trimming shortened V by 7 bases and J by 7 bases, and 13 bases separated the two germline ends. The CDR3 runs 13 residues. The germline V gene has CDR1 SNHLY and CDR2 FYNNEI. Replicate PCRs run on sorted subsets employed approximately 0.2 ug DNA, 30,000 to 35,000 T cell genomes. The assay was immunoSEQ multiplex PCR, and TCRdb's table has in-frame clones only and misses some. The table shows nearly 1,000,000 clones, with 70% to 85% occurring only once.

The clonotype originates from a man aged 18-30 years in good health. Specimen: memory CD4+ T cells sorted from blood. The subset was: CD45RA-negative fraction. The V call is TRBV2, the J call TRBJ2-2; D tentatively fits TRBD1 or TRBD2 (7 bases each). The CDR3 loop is CASTQGGIGELFF. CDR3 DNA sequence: TGTGCCAGCACCCAGGGGGGGATCGGGGAGCTGTTTTTT.